The 9 T cell receptor beta chains given below trace back to one sample, sequenced in a study of long-term antiretroviral therapy in people with HIV. Survey-level resolution applied to immunoSEQ assay v3.0. The data were produced by immunoSEQ multiplex PCR, yet TCRdb's version contains in-frame clones alone and is incomplete. The table lists some 30,000 clones, roughly 87% of them singletons, with approximately 0.99% in the top ten. The sequencing here drew on unsorted PBMCs, taken 2 years after starting antiretroviral therapy. These TCRs come from a man in his fifties with HIV.

The rearrangement links TRBV12-5 to TRBJ1-5; 7 bases match TRBD1. The CDR3 is 14 residues long. Germline assignment: CDR1 LGHNT and CDR2 FRNRAP. After removal of 5 bases from V and 1 base from J, the junction contained 2 bases not matched to a gene. The CDR3 sequence: CASGPTGSNQPQHF. CDR3 in DNA: TGTGCTAGTGGTCCGACAGGGAGCAATCAGCCCCAGCATTTT.

The CDR3 reads CASSLGRGAYEQYF. As DNA, the CDR3 is TGTGCCAGCAGCTTGGGCAGGGGAGCCTACGAGCAGTACTTC. V is TRBV11-3 and J is TRBJ2-7; TRBD1 is a possible D gene (6 bases). CDR1 SGHNT and CDR2 YENEEA come from the germline V gene. V lost 3 bases and J 2 bases, leaving 11 bases between the germline ends. The CDR3 extends over 14 amino acids.

This sequence joins TRBV5-4 and TRBJ2-3; TRBD2 matches at 11 bases. V shed 4 bases, J shed 1 base, and the junction held 5 bases outside the gene matches. Germline assignment: CDR1 SGHNT and CDR2 YYREEE (reference sequence). The CDR3 sequence is 16 residues long. The CDR3 DNA follows: TGTGCCAGCAGCGAACTAGCGGGAGCAGGCACAGATACGCAGTATTTT. Amino acids: CASSELAGAGTDTQYF.

V usage is TRBV5-1 and J usage is TRBJ2-2, with 15 bases aligning to TRBD2. This CDR3 is built from 17 residues. Trimming cost V 4 bases and J 3 bases; bases outside gene matches: 4. Germline CDR1 is SGHRS and CDR2 is YFSETQ. Written as DNA, the CDR3 is TGCGCCAGCAGCCGGGGACTAGCGGGGGGTTACACCGGGGAGCTGTTTTTT. Translated, it gives CASSRGLAGGYTGELFF.

The CDR3 sequence is CATSRDWGREAFF. The CDR3 nucleotides read TGTGCCACCAGCAGAGATTGGGGGCGTGAAGCTTTCTTT. The rearrangement links TRBV15 to TRBJ1-1, with D possibly matching TRBD1 (6 bases). Germline V lookup: CDR1 LNHNV, CDR2 YYDKDF (reference sequence). V was clipped by 0 bases and J by 7 bases, with 9 bases between them. The CDR3 has 13 residues.

Here the CDR3 reads CASSGTEYDNEQFF. The CDR3 region has the DNA TGTGCCAGCAGCGGTACCGAATATGACAATGAGCAGTTCTTC. This rearrangement joins TRBV7-9 to TRBJ2-1; no definite D call. The CDR3 has 14 amino acids. Trimming stripped 5 bases from V and 5 bases from J, with 13 bases between. Germline-derived CDR1 and CDR2 are SEHNR and FQNEAQ (reference sequence).

The rearrangement joins TRBV27 to TRBJ1-2, with D uncertain. Germline CDR1 MNHEY, CDR2 SMNVEV (reference sequence). The germline V and J ends were trimmed by 3 bases and 4 bases, with 9 bases remaining between them. The CDR3 covers 13 residues. For the CDR3, the DNA is TGTGCCAGCAGTTTGACGGCGACCTATGGCTACACCTTC. Translating gives CASSLTATYGYTF.

This chain connects TRBV5-1 to TRBJ1-4; 7 bases align to TRBD1. J was trimmed by 3 bases and V by 0 bases; bases with no gene match: 5. The CDR3 runs 16 residues. The germline V gene has CDR1 SGHRS and CDR2 YFSETQ. The CDR3, as DNA: TGCGCCAGCAGCTTGGGTTTGACAGGGCCTAATGAAAAACTGTTTTTT. It translates to CASSLGLTGPNEKLFF.

The chain has TRBV10-3 and TRBJ2-7; D is perhaps TRBD2 (6 bases). V lost 2 bases to trimming and J lost 6 bases, with 11 bases between them. This CDR3 spans 13 amino acids. Germline loops: CDR1 ENHRY, CDR2 SYGVKD. This CDR3 reads CAISEPGGAEQYF. CDR3 in DNA: TGTGCCATCAGTGAGCCAGGAGGGGCCGAGCAGTACTTC.